The entry below gives a single T cell receptor beta chain sequence along with its context. Tregs were sorted as CD4+CD25+CD127-/low cells. After constant-region reverse-primer amplification, full-length variable regions underwent semi-nested PCR with Nested Universal Primer A. Each CDR3 protein gets one entry after TCRdb re-called the 5' RACE reads with MiXCR. The sample has approximately 58,000 distinct CDR3 sequences, 26% seen once. The CDR3 extends over 14 amino acids. CDR1 and CDR2 (germline): LGHNA, YNFKEQ. V lost 0 bases and J 6 bases, leaving 9 bases between the germline ends. This chain joins TRBV4-2 and TRBJ1-5, with D uncertain. Sequences were obtained from tumor-infiltrating Tregs sorted from the breast tumor. This TCR was sampled from a female donor with breast cancer. The CDR3 spells CASSQDEGIQPQHF. As DNA, the CDR3 is TGTGCCAGCAGCCAAGATGAGGGTATTCAGCCCCAGCATTTT.